This T cell receptor (beta chain) was recorded in a study of blood T cell repertoires in COVID-19. Study in general: PBMCs, B-cell-depleted T cells, or T cells were the source of the cDNA or gDNA that made up the material.

Sequencing used immunoSEQ multiplex PCR; TCRdb keeps in-frame clones, though not all of them. The repertoire holds about 53,000 clones, with roughly four fifths as singletons. Sequencing was carried out using peripheral blood. This receptor was identified in a human donor in a cohort sampled during active COVID-19.

The chain's CDR3 is CATSVIGDRSSYNSPLHF. CDR3 nucleotide sequence: TGTGCCACCAGTGTCATCGGGGACAGGAGCTCCTATAATTCACCCCTCCACTTT. The chain uses TRBV24-1 and TRBJ1-6; 8 bases map to TRBD1. V trimming: 5 bases; J trimming: 0 bases; junction bases outside the gene matches: 8. Germline CDR1 reads KGHDR; CDR2 reads SFDVKD. This CDR3 spans 18 amino acids.